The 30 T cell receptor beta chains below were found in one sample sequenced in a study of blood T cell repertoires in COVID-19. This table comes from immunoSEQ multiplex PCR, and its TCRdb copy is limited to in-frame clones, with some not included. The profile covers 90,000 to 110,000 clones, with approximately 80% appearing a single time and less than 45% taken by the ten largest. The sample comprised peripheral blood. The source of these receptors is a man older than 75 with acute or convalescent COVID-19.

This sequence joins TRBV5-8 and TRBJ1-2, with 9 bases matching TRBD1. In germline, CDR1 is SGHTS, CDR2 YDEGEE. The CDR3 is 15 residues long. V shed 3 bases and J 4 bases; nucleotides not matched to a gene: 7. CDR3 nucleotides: TGTGCCAGCAGCTCCCGGGACAGGGTCCTCTATGGCTACACCTTC. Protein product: CASSSRDRVLYGYTF.

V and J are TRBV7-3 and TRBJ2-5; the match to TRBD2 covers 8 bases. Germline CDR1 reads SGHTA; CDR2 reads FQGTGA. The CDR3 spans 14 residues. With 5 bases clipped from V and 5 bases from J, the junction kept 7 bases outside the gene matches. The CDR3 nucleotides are TGTGCCAGCAGCACCAGCGGGAGACAGGAGACCCAGTACTTC. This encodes CASSTSGRQETQYF. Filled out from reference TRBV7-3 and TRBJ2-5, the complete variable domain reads GAGVSQTPSNKVTEKGKYVELRCDPISGHTALYWYRQSLGQGPEFLIYFQGTGAADDSGLPNDRFFAVRPEGSVSTLKIQRTERGDSAVYLCASSTSGRQETQYFGPGTRLLVL.

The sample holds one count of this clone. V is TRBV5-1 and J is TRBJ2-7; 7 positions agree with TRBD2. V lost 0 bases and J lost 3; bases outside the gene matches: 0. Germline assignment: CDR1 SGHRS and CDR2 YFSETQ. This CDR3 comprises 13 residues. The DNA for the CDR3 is TGCGCCAGCAGCTTGGCTAGCGGCTACGAGCAGTACTTC. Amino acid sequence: CASSLASGYEQYF.

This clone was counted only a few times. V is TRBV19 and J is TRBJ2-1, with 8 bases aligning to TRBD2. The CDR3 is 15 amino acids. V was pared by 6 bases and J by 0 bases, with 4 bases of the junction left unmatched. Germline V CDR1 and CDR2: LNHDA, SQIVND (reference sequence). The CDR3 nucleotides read TGTGCCAGTAGAAGTAGCGGGATCTCCTACAATGAGCAGTTCTTC. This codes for CASRSSGISYNEQFF.

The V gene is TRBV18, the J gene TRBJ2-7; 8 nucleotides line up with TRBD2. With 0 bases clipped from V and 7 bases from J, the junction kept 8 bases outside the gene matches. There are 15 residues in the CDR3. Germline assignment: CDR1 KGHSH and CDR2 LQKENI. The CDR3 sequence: CASSPPGSGSSEQYF. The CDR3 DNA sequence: TGTGCCAGCTCACCACCGGGGAGCGGGAGTAGTGAGCAGTACTTC. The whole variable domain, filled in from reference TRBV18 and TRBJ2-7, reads NAGVMQNPRHLVRRRGQEARLRCSPMKGHSHVYWYRQLPEEGLKFMVYLQKENIIDESGMPKERFSAEFPKEGPSILRIQQVVRGDSAAYFCASSPPGSGSSEQYFGPGTRLTVT.

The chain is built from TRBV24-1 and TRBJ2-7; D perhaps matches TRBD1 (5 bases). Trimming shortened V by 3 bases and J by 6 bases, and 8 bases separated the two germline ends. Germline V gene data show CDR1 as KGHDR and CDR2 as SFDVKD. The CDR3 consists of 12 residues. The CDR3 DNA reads TGTGCCACCAGTGATCCAGGGTCCGAGCAGTACTTC. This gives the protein CATSDPGSEQYF.

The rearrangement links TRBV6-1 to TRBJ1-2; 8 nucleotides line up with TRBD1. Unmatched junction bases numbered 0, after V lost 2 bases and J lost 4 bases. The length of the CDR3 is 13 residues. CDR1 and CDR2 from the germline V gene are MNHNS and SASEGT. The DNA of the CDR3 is TGTGCCAGCAGTGAACAGGGGGCCTATGGCTACACCTTC. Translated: CASSEQGAYGYTF.

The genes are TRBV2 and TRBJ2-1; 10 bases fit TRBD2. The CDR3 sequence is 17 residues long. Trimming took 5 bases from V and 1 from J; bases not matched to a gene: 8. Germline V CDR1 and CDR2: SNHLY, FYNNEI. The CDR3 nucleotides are TGTGCCAGCAGTCCCATTAGGACTAGCGGATCCTACAATGAGCAGTTCTTC. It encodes CASSPIRTSGSYNEQFF.

CDR3 protein: CASSQGFRLAKTYEQYF. CDR3 bases: TGCGCCAGCAGCCAGGGTTTTAGGCTAGCGAAAACCTACGAGCAGTACTTC. The chain uses TRBV4-1 and TRBJ2-7, with D possibly being TRBD2 (6 bases). Trimming pared 3 bases from V and 2 bases from J, leaving 20 bases between. CDR1 and CDR2 from the germline V gene are MGHRA and YSYEKL. The CDR3 length is 17 residues.

The CDR3, as DNA: TGTGCCAGCAGTGAAGTCTCTCCCACTGAAGCTTTCTTT. Amino acids: CASSEVSPTEAFF. This chain uses TRBV6-1 with TRBJ1-1; no clear D. The CDR3 contains 13 residues. In germline, CDR1 is MNHNS, CDR2 SASEGT. V lost 1 base to trimming and J lost 4 bases, with 7 bases between them.

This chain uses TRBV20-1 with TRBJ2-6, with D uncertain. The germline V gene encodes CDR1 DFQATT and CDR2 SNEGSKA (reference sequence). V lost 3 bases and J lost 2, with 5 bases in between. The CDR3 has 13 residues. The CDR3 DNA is TGCAGTGCTAGTCCTCCTGGGGCCAACGTCCTGACTTTC. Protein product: CSASPPGANVLTF.

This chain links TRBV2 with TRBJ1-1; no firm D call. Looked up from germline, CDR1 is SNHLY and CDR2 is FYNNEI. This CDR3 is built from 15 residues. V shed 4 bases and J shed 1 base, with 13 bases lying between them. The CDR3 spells CASSGYSLPNTEAFF. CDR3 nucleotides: TGTGCCAGCAGTGGTTACTCGTTACCGAACACTGAAGCTTTCTTT.

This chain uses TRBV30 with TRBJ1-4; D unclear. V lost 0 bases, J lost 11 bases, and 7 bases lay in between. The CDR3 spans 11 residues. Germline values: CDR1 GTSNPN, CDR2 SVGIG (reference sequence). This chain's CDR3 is CAWSVAKKLFF. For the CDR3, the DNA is TGTGCCTGGAGTGTAGCGAAGAAACTGTTTTTT.

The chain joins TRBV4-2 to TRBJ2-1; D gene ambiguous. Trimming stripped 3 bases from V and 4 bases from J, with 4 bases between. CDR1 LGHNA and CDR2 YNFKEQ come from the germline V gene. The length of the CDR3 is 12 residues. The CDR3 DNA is TGTGCCAGCAGCCAGCGATACAATGAGCAGTTCTTC. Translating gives CASSQRYNEQFF.

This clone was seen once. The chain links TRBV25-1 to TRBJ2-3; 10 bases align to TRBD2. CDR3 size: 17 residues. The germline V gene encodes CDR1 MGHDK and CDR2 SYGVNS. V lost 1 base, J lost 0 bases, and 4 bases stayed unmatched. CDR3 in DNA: TGTGCCAGCAGTGAATCTAGTAGCGGGAGGAGCACAGATACGCAGTATTTT. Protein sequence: CASSESSSGRSTDTQYF.

The CDR3 DNA reads as TGTGCCTGGAGTGGGACAGGGGGCTATGGCTACACCTTC. Translation: CAWSGTGGYGYTF. The chain combines TRBV30 with TRBJ1-2; TRBD1 agrees at 10 bases. V trimming: 1 base; J trimming: 4 bases; junction bases outside the gene matches: 0. Germline CDR1 GTSNPN, CDR2 SVGIG (reference sequence). This CDR3 contains 13 residues.

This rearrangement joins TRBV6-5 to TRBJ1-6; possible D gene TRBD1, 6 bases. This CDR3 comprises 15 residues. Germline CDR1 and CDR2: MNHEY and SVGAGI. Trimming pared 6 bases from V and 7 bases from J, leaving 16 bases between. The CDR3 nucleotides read TGTGCCAGCAGGGCAGGGGCGTTTCAGAATTCACCCCTCCACTTT. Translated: CASRAGAFQNSPLHF.

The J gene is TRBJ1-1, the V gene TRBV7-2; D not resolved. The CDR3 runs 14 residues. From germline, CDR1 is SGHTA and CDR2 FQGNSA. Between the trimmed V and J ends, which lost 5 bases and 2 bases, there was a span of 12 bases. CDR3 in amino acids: CASSPQALNTEAFF. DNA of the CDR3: TGTGCCAGCAGCCCCCAGGCGCTAAACACTGAAGCTTTCTTT.

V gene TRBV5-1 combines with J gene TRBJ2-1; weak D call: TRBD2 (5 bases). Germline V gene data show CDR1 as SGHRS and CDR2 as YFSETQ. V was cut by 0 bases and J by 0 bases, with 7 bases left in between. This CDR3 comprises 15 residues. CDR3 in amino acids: CASSLVGSSYNEQFF. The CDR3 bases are TGCGCCAGCAGCTTGGTAGGGAGCTCCTACAATGAGCAGTTCTTC.

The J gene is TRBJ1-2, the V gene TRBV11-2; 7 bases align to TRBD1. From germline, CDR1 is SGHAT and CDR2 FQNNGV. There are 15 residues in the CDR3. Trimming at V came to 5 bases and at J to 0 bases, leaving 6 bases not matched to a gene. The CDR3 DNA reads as TGTGCCAGCAGCCCACGGACAGGAGCTAACTATGGCTACACCTTC. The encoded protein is CASSPRTGANYGYTF.

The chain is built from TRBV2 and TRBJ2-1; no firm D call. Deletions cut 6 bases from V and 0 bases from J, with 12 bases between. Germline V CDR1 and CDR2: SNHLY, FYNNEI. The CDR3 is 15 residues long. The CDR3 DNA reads TGTGCCAGCAGCCTCGACTCAAGCTCCTACAATGAGCAGTTCTTC. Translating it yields CASSLDSSSYNEQFF.

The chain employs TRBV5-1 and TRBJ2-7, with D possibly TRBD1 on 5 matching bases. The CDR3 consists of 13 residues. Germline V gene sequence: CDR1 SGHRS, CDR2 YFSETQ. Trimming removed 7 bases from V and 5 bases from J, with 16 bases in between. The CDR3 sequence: CASREGDLNEQYF. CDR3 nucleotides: TGCGCCAGCCGCGAAGGGGATCTCAACGAGCAGTACTTC.

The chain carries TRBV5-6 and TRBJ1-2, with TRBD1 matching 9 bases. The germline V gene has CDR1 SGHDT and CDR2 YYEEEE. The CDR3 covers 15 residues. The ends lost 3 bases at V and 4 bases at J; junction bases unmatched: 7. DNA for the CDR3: TGTGCCAGCAGCTCCCGGGACAGGGAGGCCTATGGCTACACCTTC. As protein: CASSSRDREAYGYTF.

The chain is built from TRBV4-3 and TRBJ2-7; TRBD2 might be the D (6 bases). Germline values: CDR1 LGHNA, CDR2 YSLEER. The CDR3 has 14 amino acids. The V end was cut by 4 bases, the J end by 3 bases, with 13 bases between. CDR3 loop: CASSRGREFYEQYF. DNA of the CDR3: TGCGCCAGCAGCCGCGGACGGGAGTTCTACGAGCAGTACTTC.

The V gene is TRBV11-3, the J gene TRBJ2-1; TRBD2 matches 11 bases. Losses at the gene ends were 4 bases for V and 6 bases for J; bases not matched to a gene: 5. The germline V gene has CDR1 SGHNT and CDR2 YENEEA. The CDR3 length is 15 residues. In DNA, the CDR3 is TGTGCCAGCAGCTATAGCGGGAGGGCCACCAATGAGCAGTTCTTC. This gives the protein CASSYSGRATNEQFF.

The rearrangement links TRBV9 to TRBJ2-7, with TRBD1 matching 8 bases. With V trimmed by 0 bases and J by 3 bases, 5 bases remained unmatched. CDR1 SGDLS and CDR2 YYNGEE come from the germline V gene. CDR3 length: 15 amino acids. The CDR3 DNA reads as TGTGCCAGCAGCGTAGGAGGGACAGGATACTACGAGCAGTACTTC. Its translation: CASSVGGTGYYEQYF.

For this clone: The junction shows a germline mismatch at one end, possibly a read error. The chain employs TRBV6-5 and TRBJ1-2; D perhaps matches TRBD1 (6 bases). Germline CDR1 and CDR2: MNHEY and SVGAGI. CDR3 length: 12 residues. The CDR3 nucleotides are TGTGCCAGCAGTTCAGGTGGACAGCTAGTGTCCTTC. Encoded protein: CASSSGGQLVSF.

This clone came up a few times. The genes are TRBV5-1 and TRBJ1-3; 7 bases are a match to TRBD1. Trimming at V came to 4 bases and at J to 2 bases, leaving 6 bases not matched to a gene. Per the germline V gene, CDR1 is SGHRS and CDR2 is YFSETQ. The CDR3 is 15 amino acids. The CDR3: CASSTSGGTGNTIYF. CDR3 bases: TGCGCCAGCAGCACGTCAGGGGGTACTGGAAACACCATATATTTT.

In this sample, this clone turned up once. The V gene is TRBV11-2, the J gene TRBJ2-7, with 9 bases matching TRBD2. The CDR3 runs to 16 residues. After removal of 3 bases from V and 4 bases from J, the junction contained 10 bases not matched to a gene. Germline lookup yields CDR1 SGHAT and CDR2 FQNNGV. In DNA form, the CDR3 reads TGTGCCAGCAGCTTTCAACTTGGACTAGCGAAATACGAGCAGTACTTC. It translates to CASSFQLGLAKYEQYF.

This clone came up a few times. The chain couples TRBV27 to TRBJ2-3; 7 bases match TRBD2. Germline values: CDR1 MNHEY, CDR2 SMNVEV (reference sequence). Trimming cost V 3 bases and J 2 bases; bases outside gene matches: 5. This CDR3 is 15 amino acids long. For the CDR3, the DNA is TGTGCCAGCAGTTTCAGGGCGGGAGTCACAGATACGCAGTATTTT. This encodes CASSFRAGVTDTQYF.